These T cell receptor beta chains were read from a single sample in a study of Graves' ophthalmopathy and Graves' hyperthyroidism. TCRdb ran MiXCR on the multiplex PCR reads and lists one entry per CDR3 protein. The sample records 650,000 to 800,000 distinct CDR3 sequences, about two fifths being singletons. The sample consisted of peripheral blood. All receptors derive from an adult man with Graves' ophthalmopathy. The CDR3 runs from the conserved cysteine through the conserved F or W. Fields, in order: J gene, clone size, V gene, CDR3 length, D gene, CDR3 DNA, CDR3 protein. A D gene is named only where the DNA matches it firmly. Rows may omit the clone size; those that give it use once, few, many or a size class.

TRBJ2-7	few	TRBV18	13	.	TGTGCCAGCTCACGCGCTCAGGGGTCCGAGCAGTACTTC	CASSRAQGSEQYF
TRBJ1-2	few	TRBV4-2	13	.	TGTGCCAGCAGCCAAGAAACAGATTATGGCTACACCTTC	CASSQETDYGYTF
TRBJ2-7	many	TRBV6-1	15	TRBD2	TGTGCCAGCACCAAAGGCGGGAGCGGATTCTACGAGCAGTACTTC	CASTKGGSGFYEQYF
TRBJ2-5	many	TRBV12-3/TRBV12-4	16	TRBD2	TGTGCCAGCAGCTTAGCACTAGCGGGGGGGCAAGAGACCCAGTACTTC	CASSLALAGGQETQYF
TRBJ2-7	.	TRBV7-2	17	TRBD2	TGCGCCAGCAGCCAACTACCGACTAGCGGGAGCTCCTACGAGCAGTACTTC	CASSQLPTSGSSYEQYF
TRBJ1-1	many	TRBV7-9	12	.	TGTGCCAGCTTAAGATCCGGCACTGAAGCTTTCTTT	CASLRSGTEAFF
TRBJ1-2	once	TRBV29-1	13	TRBD1	TGCAGCGTTGGGGGAGGGGGCACAGAGGGCTACACCTTC	CSVGGGGTEGYTF
TRBJ1-4	many	TRBV7-2	17	.	TGTGCCAGCAGCCAGACCACCTACAGGGTATTCGGTGAAAAACTGTTTTTT	CASSQTTYRVFGEKLFF
TRBJ2-7	many	TRBV24-1	14	.	TGTGCCACCGGGGAGGACAAGAGCTCCTACGAGCAGTACTTC	CATGEDKSSYEQYF
TRBJ2-7	.	TRBV4-1	14	.	TGCGCCAGCAGCCAAGATTGGGAACTCTACGAGCAGTACTTC	CASSQDWELYEQYF
TRBJ1-2	few	TRBV6-6	14	.	TGTGCCAGCAGTTCGAGGGGACAAAACTATGGCTACACCTTC	CASSSRGQNYGYTF